The entry that follows covers one T cell receptor (beta chain) sequence. The sample belongs to a study of blood T cell repertoires in COVID-19. About the research overall: Some COVID-19 samples were acute and others convalescent; all came from the United States, Italy and Spain. Sources were T cells, B-cell-depleted T cells, or PBMCs; the material itself was cDNA or gDNA.

From germline, CDR1 is MNHNS and CDR2 SASEGT. V was clipped by 3 bases and J by 0 bases, with 12 bases between them. This CDR3 has 15 residues. Per the original methods: Amplification of reference gene primers was used by the study to estimate nucleated cell counts. Method: immunoSEQ multiplex PCR; TCRdb's copy keeps in-frame clones and lacks some. V, J and clone size reflect that table, while D and trimming were determined from the DNA. Here the sample spans approximately 210,000 clones, less than 85% being singletons. The specimen was peripheral blood. The clonotype originates from a woman aged 70-85 years with active or convalescent COVID-19. The gene calls are TRBV6-1 and TRBJ2-7; possible D gene TRBD2, 6 bases. CDR3 bases: TGTGCCAGCAGTGAGGGCCTAGCGCTCTCCTACGAGCAGTACTTC. Translating gives CASSEGLALSYEQYF.